Sequencing of this T cell receptor (beta chain) was carried out in a study of beta chain features in type 1 diabetes. V trimming: 6 bases; J trimming: 0 bases; junction bases outside the gene matches: 4. The CDR3 sequence is 15 residues long. The germline gives CDR1 MNHEY, CDR2 SVGAGI. Every bit of the isolated RNA underwent reverse transcription, so sequencing read expressed TCRB transcripts. Assay: immunoSEQ multiplex PCR; the TCRdb copy retains only in-frame clones and omits some. This table holds almost 350,000 clones, approximately 8.2% found once. A single heparinised blood sample, averaging roughly 110 mL, was obtained per donor. This clone came up a few times.

This TCR was recovered from a woman under 30 in good health. Sequencing was done on a sample of central memory CD4+ T cells from blood. The chain carries TRBV6-5 and TRBJ2-3, with 9 nucleotides matching TRBD1. The CDR3 reads CASRLGTGSTDTQYF. The CDR3 DNA reads TGTGCCAGCAGGCTAGGGACAGGGAGCACAGATACGCAGTATTTT.